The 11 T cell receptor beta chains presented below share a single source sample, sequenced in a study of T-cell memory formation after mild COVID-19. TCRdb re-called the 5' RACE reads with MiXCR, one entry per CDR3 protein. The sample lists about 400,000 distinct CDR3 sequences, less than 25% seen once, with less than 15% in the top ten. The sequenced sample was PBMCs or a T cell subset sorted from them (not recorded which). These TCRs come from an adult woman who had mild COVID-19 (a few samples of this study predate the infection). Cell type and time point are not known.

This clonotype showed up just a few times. CDR3 region: CSVLTGGGNQPQHF. As DNA, the CDR3 is TGCAGCGTCCTGACAGGGGGCGGAAATCAGCCCCAGCATTTT. V usage is TRBV29-1 and J usage is TRBJ1-5; 10 positions match TRBD1. The CDR3 extends over 14 amino acids. Germline lookup yields CDR1 SQVTM and CDR2 ANQGSEA. With 6 bases clipped from V and 4 bases from J, the junction kept 6 bases outside the gene matches.

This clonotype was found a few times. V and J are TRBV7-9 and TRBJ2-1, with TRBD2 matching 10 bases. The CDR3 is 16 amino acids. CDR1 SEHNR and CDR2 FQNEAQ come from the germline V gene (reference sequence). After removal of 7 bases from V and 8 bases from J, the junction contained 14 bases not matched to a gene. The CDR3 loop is CASTLGVLAGVDEQFF. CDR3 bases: TGTGCCAGCACCCTGGGGGTCCTAGCGGGAGTAGATGAGCAGTTCTTC.

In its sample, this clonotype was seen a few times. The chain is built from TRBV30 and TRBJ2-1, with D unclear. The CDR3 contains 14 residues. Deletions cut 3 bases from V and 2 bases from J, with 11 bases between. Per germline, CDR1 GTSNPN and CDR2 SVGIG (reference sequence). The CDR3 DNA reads TGTGCCTGGAGGCGGACCGAAACCTACAATGAGCAGTTCTTC. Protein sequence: CAWRRTETYNEQFF. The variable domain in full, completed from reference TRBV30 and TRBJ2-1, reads SQTIHQWPATLVQPVGSPLSLECTVEGTSNPNLYWYRQAAGRGLQLLFYSVGIGQISSEVPQNLSASRPQDRQFILSSKKLLLSDSGFYLCAWRRTETYNEQFFGPGTRLTVL.

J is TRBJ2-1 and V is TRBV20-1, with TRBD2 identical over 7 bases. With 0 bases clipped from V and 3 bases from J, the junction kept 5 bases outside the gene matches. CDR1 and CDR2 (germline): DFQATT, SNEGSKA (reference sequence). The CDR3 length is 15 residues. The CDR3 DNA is TGCAGTGCTAGAGATCGGGCGGGAGTCTACAATGAGCAGTTCTTC. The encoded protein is CSARDRAGVYNEQFF.

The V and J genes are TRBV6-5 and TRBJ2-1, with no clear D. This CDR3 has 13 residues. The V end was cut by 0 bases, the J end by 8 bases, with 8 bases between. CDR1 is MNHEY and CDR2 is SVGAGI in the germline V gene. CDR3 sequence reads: CASSYSSVDEQFF. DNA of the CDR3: TGTGCCAGCAGTTACTCGAGTGTCGATGAGCAGTTCTTC.

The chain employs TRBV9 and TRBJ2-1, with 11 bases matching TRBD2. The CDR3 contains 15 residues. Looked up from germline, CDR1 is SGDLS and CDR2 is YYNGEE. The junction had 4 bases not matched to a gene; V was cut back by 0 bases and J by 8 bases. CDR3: CASSVGASGGHEQFF. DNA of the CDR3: TGTGCCAGCAGCGTAGGGGCTAGCGGGGGGCATGAGCAGTTCTTC.

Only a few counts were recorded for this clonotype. The DNA of the CDR3 is TGTGCCAGCAGCGGATACCGGGACAGGGGAGAGACCCAGTACTTC. Protein sequence: CASSGYRDRGETQYF. V gene TRBV5-6 combines with J gene TRBJ2-5, with 10 bases lining up with TRBD1. J was trimmed by 4 bases and V by 4 bases; bases with no gene match: 7. Germline CDR1 reads SGHDT; CDR2 reads YYEEEE. This CDR3 comprises 15 residues.

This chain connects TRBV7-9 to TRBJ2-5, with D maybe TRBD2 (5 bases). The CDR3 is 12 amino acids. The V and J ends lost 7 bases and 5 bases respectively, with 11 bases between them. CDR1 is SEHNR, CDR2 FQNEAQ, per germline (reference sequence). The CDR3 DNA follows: TGTGCCAGCAAGGGAGACGCGGAGACCCAGTACTTC. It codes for CASKGDAETQYF.

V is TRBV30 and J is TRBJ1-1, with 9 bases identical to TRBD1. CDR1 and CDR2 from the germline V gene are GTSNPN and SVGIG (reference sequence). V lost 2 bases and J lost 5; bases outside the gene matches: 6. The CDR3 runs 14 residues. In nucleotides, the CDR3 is TGTGCCTGGAGTACCGGGACAGGGATAACTGAAGCTTTCTTT. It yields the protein CAWSTGTGITEAFF.

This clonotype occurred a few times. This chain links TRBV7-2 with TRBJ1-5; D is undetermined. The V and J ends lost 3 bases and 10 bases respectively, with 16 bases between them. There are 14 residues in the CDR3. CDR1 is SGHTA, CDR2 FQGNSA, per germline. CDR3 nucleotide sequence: TGTGCCAGCAGCTTCCGGCAGGTCGGTCAACCCCAGCATTTT. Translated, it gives CASSFRQVGQPQHF.

In DNA form, the CDR3 reads TGTGCCAGCAGCTACCCAGGACAGGGTTCGGGTTATGGCTACACCTTC. Its translation: CASSYPGQGSGYGYTF. The gene calls are TRBV5-5 and TRBJ1-2; TRBD1 matches at 8 bases. V was pared by 3 bases and J by 5 bases, with 12 bases of the junction left unmatched. The germline CDR1 and CDR2 sequences are SGHKS and YYEKEE (reference sequence). The CDR3 is made up of 16 amino acids.